This T cell receptor beta chain was documented in a study of preoperative IRX-2 immunotherapy in early breast cancer. Clones were sequenced by immunoSEQ multiplex PCR, and TCRdb holds only the in-frame ones, with some missing. The profile shows 2,000 to 2,500 clones, about 81% of them singletons. The V end lost 5 bases, the J end lost 8 bases, and 18 bases lay between the germline ends. CDR3 length equals 15 residues. The germline gives CDR1 SGHNT, CDR2 YENEEA. There are a few counts of this clone. Treatment defined: preoperative locoregional IRX-2 cytokine immunotherapy. The source is a human donor with breast cancer. This sample comprised tumor tissue, obtained before IRX-2 immunotherapy. The J gene is TRBJ1-4, the V gene TRBV11-3; D not certain. This CDR3 reads CASSPSPQEWEKLFF. CDR3 DNA sequence: TGTGCCAGCAGCCCCTCCCCGCAGGAGTGGGAAAAACTGTTTTTT.